A selection of T cell receptor beta chains follows, all from one sample in a study of early T cells in non-severe SARS-CoV-2 infection. TCRdb re-called the 5' RACE reads with MiXCR, one entry per CDR3 protein. Among tens of thousands of distinct CDR3 sequences listed, under 7.5% were seen once. The sample taken for sequencing was whole blood. These receptors were collected from an adult who was a healthcare worker with PCR-confirmed SARS-CoV-2 infection or an uninfected control (not recorded which). CDR3s include the opening cysteine and the closing phenylalanine or tryptophan. Each record gives: clone size, D gene, J gene, V gene, CDR3 DNA, CDR3 protein. The D gene is left open where the match is weak. The size entry is marked missing in some rows and otherwise reads once, few, many or a size class.

clone_size: many
d_call: TRBD1
j_call: TRBJ2-7
v_call: TRBV3-1
cdr3_nt: TGTGCCAGCAGCCCAAGGACAGGGGGCGCCGAGCAGTACTTC
cdr3_aa: CASSPRTGGAEQYF

clone_size: many
d_call: NA
j_call: TRBJ2-2
v_call: TRBV6-2/TRBV6-3
cdr3_nt: TGTGCCAGCCATTACGGGCTCAGGGTCACCGGGGAGCTGTTTTTT
cdr3_aa: CASHYGLRVTGELFF

clone_size: many
d_call: NA
j_call: TRBJ2-2
v_call: TRBV4-3
cdr3_nt: TGCGCCAGCAGCCAAGGCTCTCCTGGGGAGCTGTTTTTT
cdr3_aa: CASSQGSPGELFF

clone_size: NA
d_call: NA
j_call: TRBJ1-3
v_call: TRBV10-3
cdr3_nt: TGTGCCATCAGTGAGTGGGATCCAAACTCTGGAAACACCATATATTTT
cdr3_aa: CAISEWDPNSGNTIYF

clone_size: NA
d_call: TRBD1
j_call: TRBJ1-1
v_call: TRBV29-1
cdr3_nt: TGCAGCGTTGAGCCGGACAGGGTAAACACTGAAGCTTTCTTT
cdr3_aa: CSVEPDRVNTEAFF

clone_size: many
d_call: TRBD2
j_call: TRBJ2-7
v_call: TRBV4-3
cdr3_nt: TGCGCCAGCAGCCCTGACGGGACTAGCGGTGACGAGCAGTACTTC
cdr3_aa: CASSPDGTSGDEQYF

clone_size: many
d_call: NA
j_call: TRBJ2-2
v_call: TRBV11-2
cdr3_nt: TGTGCCAGCACCCAGGGGTCAGCCCTGAACACCGGGGAGCTGTTTTTT
cdr3_aa: CASTQGSALNTGELFF

clone_size: NA
d_call: NA
j_call: TRBJ2-7
v_call: TRBV4-3
cdr3_nt: TGCGCCAGCAGCCAATACCAAACCGGCTCCTACGAGCAGTACTTC
cdr3_aa: CASSQYQTGSYEQYF

clone_size: many
d_call: NA
j_call: TRBJ2-1
v_call: TRBV20-1
cdr3_nt: TGCAGTGCTGAGATGTACAGGAACAATGAGCAGTTCTTC
cdr3_aa: CSAEMYRNNEQFF

clone_size: many
d_call: TRBD2
j_call: TRBJ2-3
v_call: TRBV15
cdr3_nt: TGTGCCACCAGCAGAGATAAGAACCTAGCGGGGGACTGGGGCGTTACGCAGTATTTT
cdr3_aa: CATSRDKNLAGDWGVTQYF

clone_size: NA
d_call: TRBD1
j_call: TRBJ2-5
v_call: TRBV5-1
cdr3_nt: TGCGCCAGCAGCCACAGGGGGATCCAAGAGACCCAGTACTTC
cdr3_aa: CASSHRGIQETQYF

clone_size: NA
d_call: TRBD1
j_call: TRBJ1-2
v_call: TRBV12-3/TRBV12-4
cdr3_nt: TGTGCCAGCAGTTTCTCCGGGACAGGGGAACATGGCTACACCTTC
cdr3_aa: CASSFSGTGEHGYTF